These 16 T cell receptor beta chains were all obtained from the same sample, sequenced in a study of response to subunit inactivated influenza vaccine. From the RT-PCR reads, TCRdb called clonotypes with MiXCR, one entry per CDR3 protein. The table shows 300,000 to 350,000 distinct CDR3 sequences, with 21% occurring only once. The sample in question was PBMCs from blood, obtained approximately 20 months after vaccination. These receptors were collected from a man aged 45 to 75 who received an inactivated influenza vaccine.

This clonotype showed up just a few times. The chain joins TRBV9 to TRBJ2-3; D not resolved. The CDR3 contains 12 residues. Germline lookup yields CDR1 SGDLS and CDR2 YYNGEE. Trimming took off 3 bases at V and 10 bases at J, with 12 bases between the two ends. Here the CDR3 reads CASSGDSVAQYF. CDR3 DNA sequence: TGTGCCAGCAGCGGAGACTCAGTGGCGCAGTATTTT.

This clonotype was observed a few times. The genes are TRBV3-1 and TRBJ1-3; tentatively, D is TRBD1 (6 bases). Trimming left V 7 bases short and J 3 bases short, with 10 bases between. Per the germline V gene, CDR1 is LGHDT and CDR2 is YNNKEL (reference sequence). The CDR3 runs 13 residues. CDR3 sequence (DNA): TGTGCCAGCACCCGGACAGATGGAAACACCATATATTTT. Its protein product is CASTRTDGNTIYF.

The chain has TRBV6-5 and TRBJ2-3, with D uncertain. This CDR3 has 12 amino acids. Germline V gene sequence: CDR1 MNHEY, CDR2 SVGAGI. With 6 bases removed from V and 0 bases from J, the gap between germline ends came to 4 bases. CDR3 in amino acids: CASRASTDTQYF. CDR3 sequence (DNA): TGTGCCAGCAGGGCGAGCACAGATACGCAGTATTTT.

This clonotype was seen more than once but under ten times. This chain joins TRBV7-2 and TRBJ2-7; D is uncertain. Germline assignment: CDR1 SGHTA and CDR2 FQGNSA. The V gene lost 1 base and the J gene lost 3 bases, with 4 bases spanning the gap. There are 12 residues in the CDR3. CDR3 sequence (DNA): TGTGCCAGCAGCTTAGTTCACTACGAGCAGTACTTC. It codes for CASSLVHYEQYF.

V is TRBV6-5 and J is TRBJ2-7; D is tentatively TRBD1 or TRBD2 (5 bases each). V was clipped by 1 base and J by 2 bases, with 15 bases between them. The length of the CDR3 is 16 residues. Per germline, CDR1 MNHEY and CDR2 SVGAGI. CDR3 amino acids: CASSYLYGQGAYEQYF. The CDR3 DNA reads as TGTGCCAGCAGTTACTTATATGGCCAGGGAGCCTACGAGCAGTACTTC.

The chain employs TRBV10-3 and TRBJ2-6; 13 bases align to TRBD2. The CDR3 loop spans 17 amino acids. The V gene end was trimmed by 10 bases and the J gene end by 2 bases; junction bases not matched to a gene: 8. Germline V gene sequence: CDR1 ENHRY, CDR2 SYGVKD. This CDR3 reads CATRGTSGGAGANVLTF. The DNA for the CDR3 is TGTGCCACCAGGGGCACTAGCGGGGGGGCTGGGGCCAACGTCCTGACTTTC.

This rearrangement joins TRBV4-3 to TRBJ2-1; 8 bases align to TRBD2. CDR3 size: 15 residues. J was trimmed by 4 bases and V by 5 bases; bases with no gene match: 7. CDR1 and CDR2 (germline): LGHNA, YSLEER. The CDR3 protein is CASSSQSGGYNEQFF. The CDR3, as DNA: TGCGCCAGCAGCTCACAGAGCGGGGGTTACAATGAGCAGTTCTTC.

The V gene is TRBV29-1, the J gene TRBJ2-7; D is perhaps TRBD1 (6 bases). This CDR3 comprises 15 residues. Germline lookup yields CDR1 SQVTM and CDR2 ANQGSEA. Trimming took 1 base from V and 2 from J, leaving 15 bases between them. This chain's CDR3 is CSVEGTGTQTYEQYF. CDR3 DNA: TGCAGCGTTGAAGGTACCGGGACACAAACCTACGAGCAGTACTTC.

This clonotype has a count of ten or more. The rearrangement uses TRBV6-1 and TRBJ1-3, with unresolved D. CDR3 size: 14 residues. Germline CDR1 is MNHNS and CDR2 is SASEGT. The germline V and J ends were trimmed by 7 bases and 0 bases, with 10 bases remaining between them. In DNA form, the CDR3 reads TGTGCCAGCAACGGACGACTCTCTGGAAACACCATATATTTT. Protein product: CASNGRLSGNTIYF.

V gene TRBV7-9 combines with J gene TRBJ2-5, with TRBD1 matching 10 bases. The germline V gene encodes CDR1 SEHNR and CDR2 FQNEAQ (reference sequence). This CDR3 has 14 amino acids. V trimming: 7 bases; J trimming: 4 bases; junction bases outside the gene matches: 6. The CDR3 nucleotides read TGTGCCAGCATGACAGGGGGCGGGAGAGAGACCCAGTACTTC. It translates to CASMTGGGRETQYF.

This clonotype appeared a few times. The gene calls are TRBV19 and TRBJ1-6, with D uncertain. The CDR3 length is 14 residues. From germline, CDR1 is LNHDA and CDR2 SQIVND (reference sequence). Trimming cost V 6 bases and J 0 bases, with 6 bases left between them. The CDR3 nucleotides read TGTGCCAGTAGAGTAAGCTCCTATAATTCACCCCTCCACTTT. Protein product: CASRVSSYNSPLHF. Supplemented by reference TRBV19 and TRBJ1-6, the full variable domain reads DGGITQSPKYLFRKEGQNVTLSCEQNLNHDAMYWYRQDPGQGLRLIYYSQIVNDFQKGDIAEGYSVSREKKESFPLTVTSAQKNPTAFYLCASRVSSYNSPLHFGNGTRLTVT.

The J gene is TRBJ1-2, the V gene TRBV20-1, with no clear D. CDR1 and CDR2 (germline): DFQATT, SNEGSKA (reference sequence). Between the trimmed V and J ends, which lost 1 base and 0 bases, there was a span of 9 bases. The CDR3 length is 14 residues. CDR3: CSARGAGANYGYTF. The CDR3 DNA is TGCAGTGCTAGAGGGGCCGGAGCTAACTATGGCTACACCTTC.

At least ten counts were recorded for this clonotype. This rearrangement joins TRBV4-1 to TRBJ1-1; a weak D match, TRBD1 (5 bases). The CDR3 is 16 residues long. The germline V gene encodes CDR1 MGHRA and CDR2 YSYEKL. V was trimmed by 2 bases and J by 6 bases, leaving 19 bases between them. The CDR3 loop reads CASSQFHLRRGPEAFF. CDR3 sequence (DNA): TGCGCCAGCAGCCAATTCCACCTCCGTCGGGGCCCTGAAGCTTTCTTT.

This clonotype was picked up a small number of times. The chain couples TRBV4-2 to TRBJ2-7, with D maybe TRBD1 (5 bases). Trimming took off 0 bases at V and 0 bases at J, with 18 bases between the two ends. This CDR3 region has 18 residues. CDR1 is LGHNA and CDR2 is YNFKEQ in the germline V gene. CDR3 residues: CASSQDQGRGSSSYEQYF. In DNA form, the CDR3 reads TGTGCCAGCAGCCAAGATCAAGGAAGGGGCTCCAGCTCCTACGAGCAGTACTTC.

The chain joins TRBV11-3 to TRBJ2-3, with D maybe TRBD1 (5 bases). Germline loops: CDR1 SGHNT, CDR2 YENEEA. The CDR3 is 15 amino acids. Trimming cost V 1 base and J 6 bases, with 14 bases left between them. The CDR3 sequence: CASSLGWRKGDTQYF. DNA for the CDR3: TGTGCCAGCAGCTTAGGTTGGCGGAAGGGGGATACGCAGTATTTT.

A few counts support this clonotype. This chain joins TRBV12-3 or TRBV12-4 and TRBJ2-1; TRBD2 matches at 8 bases. The trim removed 3 bases at V and 4 bases at J, leaving 11 bases unmatched. The CDR3 length is 17 residues. CDR3 coding DNA: TGTGCCAGCAGTTTGTCCGGGACGGGAGGGTTTTACAATGAGCAGTTCTTC. Protein sequence: CASSLSGTGGFYNEQFF.